This T cell receptor (beta chain) was recorded in a study of blood T cell repertoires in COVID-19. About the study: Researchers got acute and convalescent COVID-19 samples from the United States, Italy and Spain. Sources were T cells, B-cell-depleted T cells, or PBMCs; the material itself was cDNA or gDNA.

Germline V lookup: CDR1 MGHRA, CDR2 YSYEKL. This CDR3 is 16 amino acids long. The ends lost 2 bases at V and 0 bases at J; junction bases unmatched: 5. As processed by the authors: For nucleated cells, counts were estimated from reference gene primer amplification. Sequencing used immunoSEQ multiplex PCR; TCRdb keeps in-frame clones, though not all of them. V, J and clone size were drawn from that table, and D and trimming were deduced from the DNA. The sample consists of about 110,000 clones, about 85% of them appearing once. The specimen sequenced was peripheral blood. The J gene is TRBJ2-7, the V gene TRBV4-1, with TRBD1 identical over 9 bases. The receptor was derived from a human donor in a cohort sampled during active COVID-19. In DNA form, the CDR3 reads TGCGCCAGCAGCCAAAACAGGGGGCATCGCTCCTACGAGCAGTACTTC. This gives the protein CASSQNRGHRSYEQYF.